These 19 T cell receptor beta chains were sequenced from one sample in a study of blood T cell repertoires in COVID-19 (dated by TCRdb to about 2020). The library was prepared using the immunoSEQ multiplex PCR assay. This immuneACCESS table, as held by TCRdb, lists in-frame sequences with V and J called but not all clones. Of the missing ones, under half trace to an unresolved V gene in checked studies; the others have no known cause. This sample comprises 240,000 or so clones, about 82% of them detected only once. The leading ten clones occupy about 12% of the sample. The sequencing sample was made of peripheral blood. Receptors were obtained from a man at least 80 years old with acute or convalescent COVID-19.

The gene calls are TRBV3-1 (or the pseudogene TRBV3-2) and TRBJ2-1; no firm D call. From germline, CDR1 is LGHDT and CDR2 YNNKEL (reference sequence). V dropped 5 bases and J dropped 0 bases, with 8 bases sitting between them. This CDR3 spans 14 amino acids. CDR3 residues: CASSSASSYNEQFF. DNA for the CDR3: TGTGCCAGCAGCTCTGCTAGCTCCTACAATGAGCAGTTCTTC.

Here the CDR3 DNA reads TGTGCCAGCAGCTCCACTAGCGGGAGGCTCGGTGAGCAGTTCTTC. This codes for CASSSTSGRLGEQFF. V is TRBV28 and J is TRBJ2-1; TRBD2 agrees at 12 bases. Germline V lookup: CDR1 MDHEN, CDR2 SYDVKM. This CDR3 spans 15 amino acids. V lost 6 bases to trimming and J lost 9 bases; unmatched junction nucleotides: 9.

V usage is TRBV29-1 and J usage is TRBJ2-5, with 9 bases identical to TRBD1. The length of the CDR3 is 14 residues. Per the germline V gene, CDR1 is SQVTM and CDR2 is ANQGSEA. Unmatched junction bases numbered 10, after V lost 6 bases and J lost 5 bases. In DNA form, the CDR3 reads TGCAGCGTCTCGGACAGGGGTGGATTTGAGACCCAGTACTTC. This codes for CSVSDRGGFETQYF. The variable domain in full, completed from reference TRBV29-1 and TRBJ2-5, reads SAVISQKPSRDICQRGTSLTIQCQVDSQVTMMFWYRQQPGQSLTLIATANQGSEATYESGFVIDKFPISRPNLTFSTLTVSNMSPEDSSIYLCSVSDRGGFETQYFGPGTRLLVL.

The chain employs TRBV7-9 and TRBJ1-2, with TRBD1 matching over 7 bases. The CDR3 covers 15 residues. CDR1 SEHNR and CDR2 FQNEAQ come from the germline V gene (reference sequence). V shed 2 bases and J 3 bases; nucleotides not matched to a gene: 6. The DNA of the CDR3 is TGTGCCAGCAGCTTATGGACAGACAGGGACTATGGCTACACCTTC. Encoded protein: CASSLWTDRDYGYTF.

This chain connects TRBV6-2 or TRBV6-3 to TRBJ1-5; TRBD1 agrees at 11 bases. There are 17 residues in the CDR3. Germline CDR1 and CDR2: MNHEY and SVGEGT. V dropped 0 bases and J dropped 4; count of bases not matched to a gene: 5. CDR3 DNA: TGTGCCAGCAGTTACTCCCACGGGACAGGGGGGAATCAGCCCCAGCATTTT. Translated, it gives CASSYSHGTGGNQPQHF.

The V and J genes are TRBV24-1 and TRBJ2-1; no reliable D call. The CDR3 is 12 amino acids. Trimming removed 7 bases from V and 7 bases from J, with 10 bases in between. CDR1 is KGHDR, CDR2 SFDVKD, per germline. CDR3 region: CATSRLGNEQFF. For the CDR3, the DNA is TGTGCCACCAGCAGGCTTGGGAATGAGCAGTTCTTC.

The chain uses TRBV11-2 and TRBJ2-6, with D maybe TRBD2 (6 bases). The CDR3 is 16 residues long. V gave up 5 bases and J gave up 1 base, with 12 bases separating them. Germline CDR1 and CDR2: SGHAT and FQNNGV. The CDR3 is CASSRFRGSGANVLTF. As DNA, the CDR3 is TGTGCCAGCAGCCGATTCCGGGGGTCTGGGGCCAACGTCCTGACTTTC.

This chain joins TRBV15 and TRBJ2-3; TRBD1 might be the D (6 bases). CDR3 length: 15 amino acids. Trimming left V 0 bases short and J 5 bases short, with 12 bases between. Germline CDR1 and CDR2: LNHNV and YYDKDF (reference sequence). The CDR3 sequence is CATSRDQGQGDTQYF. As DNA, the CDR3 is TGTGCCACCAGCAGAGATCAGGGGCAGGGAGATACGCAGTATTTT. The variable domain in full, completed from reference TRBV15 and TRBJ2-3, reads DAMVIQNPRYQVTQFGKPVTLSCSQTLNHNVMYWYQQKSSQAPKLLFHYYDKDFNNEADTPDNFQSRRPNTSFCFLDIRSPGLGDTAMYLCATSRDQGQGDTQYFGPGTRLTVL.

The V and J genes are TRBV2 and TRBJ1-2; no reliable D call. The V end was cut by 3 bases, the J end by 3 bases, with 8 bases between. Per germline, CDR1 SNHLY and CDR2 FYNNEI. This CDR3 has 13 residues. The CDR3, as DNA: TGTGCCAGCAGTGATGGCCAGGACTATGGCTACACCTTC. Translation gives CASSDGQDYGYTF.

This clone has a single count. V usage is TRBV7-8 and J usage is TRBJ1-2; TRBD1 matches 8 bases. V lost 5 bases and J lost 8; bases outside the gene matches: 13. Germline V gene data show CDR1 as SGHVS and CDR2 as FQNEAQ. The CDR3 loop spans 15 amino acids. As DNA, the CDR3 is TGTGCCAGCAGCCCTTCCCCGCAGGGGGCGGGAGGCTACACCTTC. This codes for CASSPSPQGAGGYTF.

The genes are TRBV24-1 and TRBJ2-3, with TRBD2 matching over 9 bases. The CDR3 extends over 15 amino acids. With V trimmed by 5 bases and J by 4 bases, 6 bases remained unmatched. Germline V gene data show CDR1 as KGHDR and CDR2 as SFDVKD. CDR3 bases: TGTGCCACCAGTGTCCCTAGCGGGGTCTCAGATACGCAGTATTTT. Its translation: CATSVPSGVSDTQYF.

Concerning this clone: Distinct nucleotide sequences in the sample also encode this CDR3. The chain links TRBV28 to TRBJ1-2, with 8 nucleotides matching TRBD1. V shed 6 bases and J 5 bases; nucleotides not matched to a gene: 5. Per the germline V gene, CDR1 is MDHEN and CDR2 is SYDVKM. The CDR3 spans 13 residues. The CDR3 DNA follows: TGTGCCAGCAGCCTACAGGGGGGATATGGCTACACCTTC. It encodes CASSLQGGYGYTF.

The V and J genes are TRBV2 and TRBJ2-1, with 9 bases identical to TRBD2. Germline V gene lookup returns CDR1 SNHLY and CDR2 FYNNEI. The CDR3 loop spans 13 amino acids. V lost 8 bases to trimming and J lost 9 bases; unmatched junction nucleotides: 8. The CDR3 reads CASGSGRRIEQFF. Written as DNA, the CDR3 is TGTGCCAGCGGCAGCGGGAGGAGGATTGAGCAGTTCTTC.

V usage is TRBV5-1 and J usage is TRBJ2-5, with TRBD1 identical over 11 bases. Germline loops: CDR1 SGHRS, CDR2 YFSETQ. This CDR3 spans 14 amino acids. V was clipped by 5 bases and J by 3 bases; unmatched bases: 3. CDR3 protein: CASRRTGGKETQYF. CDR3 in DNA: TGCGCCAGCAGGAGGACAGGGGGCAAAGAGACCCAGTACTTC.

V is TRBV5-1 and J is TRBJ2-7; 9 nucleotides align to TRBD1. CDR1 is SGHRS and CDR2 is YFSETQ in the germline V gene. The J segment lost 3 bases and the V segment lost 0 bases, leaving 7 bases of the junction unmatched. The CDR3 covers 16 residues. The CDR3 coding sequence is TGCGCCAGCAGCTTGGCCGCAGGGACAGGGTTCTACGAGCAGTACTTC. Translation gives CASSLAAGTGFYEQYF.

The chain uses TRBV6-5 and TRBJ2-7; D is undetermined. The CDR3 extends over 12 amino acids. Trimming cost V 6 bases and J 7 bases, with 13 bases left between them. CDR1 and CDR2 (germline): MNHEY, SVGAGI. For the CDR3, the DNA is TGTGCCAGCAGCCAGATATCCTGGGAGCAGTACTTC. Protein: CASSQISWEQYF.

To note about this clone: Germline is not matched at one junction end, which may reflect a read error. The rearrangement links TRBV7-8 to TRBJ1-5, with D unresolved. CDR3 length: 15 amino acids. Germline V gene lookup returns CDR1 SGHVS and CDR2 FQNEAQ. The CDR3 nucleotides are TGTGCCAGCAGCTTAGGGAGGATGAACAATCAGCCCCGGCATTTT. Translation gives CASSLGRMNNQPRHF. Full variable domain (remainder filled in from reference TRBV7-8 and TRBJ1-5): GAGVSQSPRYKVAKRGQDVALRCDPISGHVSLFWYQQALGQGPEFLTYFQNEAQLDKSGLPSDRFFAERPEGSVSTLKIQRTQQEDSAVYLCASSLGRMNNQPRHFGDGTRLSIL.

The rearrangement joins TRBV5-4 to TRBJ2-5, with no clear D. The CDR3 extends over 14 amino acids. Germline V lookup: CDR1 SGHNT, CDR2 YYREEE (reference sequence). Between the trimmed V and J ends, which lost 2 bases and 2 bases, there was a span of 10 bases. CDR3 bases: TGTGCCAGCAGCTTTGGTAACCTACAAGAGACCCAGTACTTC. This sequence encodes CASSFGNLQETQYF.

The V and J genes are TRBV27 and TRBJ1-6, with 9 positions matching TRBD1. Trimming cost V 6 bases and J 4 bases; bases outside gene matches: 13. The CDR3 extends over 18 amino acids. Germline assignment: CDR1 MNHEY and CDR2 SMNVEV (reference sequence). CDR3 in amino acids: CASSHSRDRVQYNSPLHF. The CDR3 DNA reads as TGTGCCAGCAGCCACTCCCGGGACAGGGTCCAATATAATTCACCCCTCCACTTT.